This record concerns one T cell receptor (beta chain) sequence. Its cognate antigen is unknown. Caucasian adults living in Nashville, Tennessee, provided all samples. Trimming shortened V by 5 bases and J by 1 base, and 14 bases separated the two germline ends. CDR1 and CDR2 (germline): SGHVS, FQNEAQ. This CDR3 spans 15 amino acids. This sample is drawn from a study of shared clonotypes between healthy human individuals. About the study: Used for every donor were three CD4 naive, three CD4 memory, two CD8 naive and one CD8 memory plate. General study findings and limits: Rarefaction gave evidence that sorted-subset sequencing remained incomplete despite large depth.

TCRdb's copy holds only in-frame clones and misses some; the assay was immunoSEQ multiplex PCR. The sample has about 2.3 million clones; less than 95% are singletons. The chain uses TRBV7-8 and TRBJ2-5; no clear D. The sequence derives from a man aged 18 to 29 in good health. Some clones in this sample may be carry-over from other donors' samples. Sequenced: naive CD4+ T cells from PBMCs. The subset here: CD45RA+ positively selected. The CDR3, as DNA: TGTGCCAGCAGCCCAAAGTTAAATCTCCAAGAGACCCAGTACTTC. It encodes CASSPKLNLQETQYF.